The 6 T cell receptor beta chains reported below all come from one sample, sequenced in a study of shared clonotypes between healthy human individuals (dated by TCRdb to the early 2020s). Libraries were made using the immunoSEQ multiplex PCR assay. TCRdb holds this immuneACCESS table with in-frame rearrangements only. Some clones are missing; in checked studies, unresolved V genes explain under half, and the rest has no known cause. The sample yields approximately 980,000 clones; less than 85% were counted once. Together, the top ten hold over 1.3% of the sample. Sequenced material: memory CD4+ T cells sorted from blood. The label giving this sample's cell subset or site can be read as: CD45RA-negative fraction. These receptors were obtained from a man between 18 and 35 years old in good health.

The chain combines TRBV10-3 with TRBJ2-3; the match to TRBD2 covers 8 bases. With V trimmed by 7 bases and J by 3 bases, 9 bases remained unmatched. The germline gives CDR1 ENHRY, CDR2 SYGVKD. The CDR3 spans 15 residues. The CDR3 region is CAINPRSGGTDTQYF. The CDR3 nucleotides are TGTGCCATCAACCCTCGGAGCGGGGGAACAGATACGCAGTATTTT.

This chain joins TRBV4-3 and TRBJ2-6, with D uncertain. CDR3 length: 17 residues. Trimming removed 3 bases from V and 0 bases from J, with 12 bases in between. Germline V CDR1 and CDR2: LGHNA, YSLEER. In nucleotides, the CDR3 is TGCGCCAGCAGCCAGGATATAACGGCCTCTGGGGCCAACGTCCTGACTTTC. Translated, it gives CASSQDITASGANVLTF.

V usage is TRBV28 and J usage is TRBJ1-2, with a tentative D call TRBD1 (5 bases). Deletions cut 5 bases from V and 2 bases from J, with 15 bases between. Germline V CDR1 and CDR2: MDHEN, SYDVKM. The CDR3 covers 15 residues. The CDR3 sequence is CASSAAGPANYGYTF. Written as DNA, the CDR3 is TGTGCCAGCAGTGCGGCGGGGCCAGCCAACTATGGCTACACCTTC.

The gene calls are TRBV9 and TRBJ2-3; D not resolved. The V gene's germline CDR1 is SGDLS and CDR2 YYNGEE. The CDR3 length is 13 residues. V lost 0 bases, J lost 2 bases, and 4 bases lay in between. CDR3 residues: CASSVEFTDTQYF. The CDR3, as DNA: TGTGCCAGCAGCGTAGAGTTCACAGATACGCAGTATTTT.

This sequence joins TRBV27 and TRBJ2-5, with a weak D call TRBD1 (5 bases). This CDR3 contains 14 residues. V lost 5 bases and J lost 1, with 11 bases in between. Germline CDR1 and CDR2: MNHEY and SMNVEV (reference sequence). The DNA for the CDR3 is TGTGCCAGCAGTCCTCGACAGACCCAAGAGACCCAGTACTTC. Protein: CASSPRQTQETQYF.

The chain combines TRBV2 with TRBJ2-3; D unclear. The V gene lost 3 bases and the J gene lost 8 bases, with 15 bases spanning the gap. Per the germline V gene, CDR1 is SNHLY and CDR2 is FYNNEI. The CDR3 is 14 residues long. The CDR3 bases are TGTGCCAGCAGTGATAGGGCCGTTGCCAGTACGCAGTATTTT. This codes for CASSDRAVASTQYF.